What follows are 9 T cell receptor beta chains derived from one specimen sequenced in a study of T cells in Graves' hyperthyroidism and ophthalmopathy. TCR beta CDR3 regions were amplified from RNA transcripts. HTBI primers drove first-round RT-PCR of the TCR CDR3. TCRdb re-called the multiplex PCR reads through MiXCR, storing one row per CDR3 protein. The data show 450,000 to 700,000 distinct CDR3 sequences, 46% seen once. Sequences were obtained from peripheral blood or thyroid tissue (not recorded which). These receptors came from an adult woman with Graves' disease, either hyperthyroidism or ophthalmopathy (not recorded which).

As regards this clonotype: One end of the junction does not line up with germline, which may come from a read error. V and J are TRBV30 and TRBJ2-5; D unresolved. This CDR3 region has 11 residues. Germline CDR1 and CDR2: GTSNPN and SVGIG (reference sequence). In nucleotides, the CDR3 is TGTGCCTGGAGGCCCGGAGAGACCCAGTGCTTC. Its translation is CAWRPGETQCF.

This clonotype was observed at least ten times. The rearrangement joins TRBV20-1 to TRBJ1-6; TRBD1 might be the D (5 bases). Germline V gene sequence: CDR1 DFQATT, CDR2 SNEGSKA (reference sequence). This CDR3 spans 12 amino acids. The CDR3 spells CGGGRGNSPLHF. As DNA, the CDR3 is TGCGGCGGAGGTAGGGGTAATTCACCCCTCCACTTT.

Note on this clonotype: A junction end diverges from the germline sequence, so it may reflect a read error. The chain recombines TRBV20-1 with TRBJ2-2, with TRBD2 matching over 7 bases. The CDR3 runs to 13 residues. CDR1 is DFQATT and CDR2 is SNEGSKA in the germline V gene (reference sequence). CDR3 coding DNA: TGCAGTGCTCCCGGGGGGAACGCCGGGGAGCTGTTTTTT. Encoded protein: CSAPGGNAGELFF.

J is TRBJ2-7 and V is TRBV29-1; the match to TRBD2 covers 9 bases. The CDR3 sequence is 15 residues long. Trimming took 0 bases from V and 3 from J; bases not matched to a gene: 6. Germline CDR1 reads SQVTM; CDR2 reads ANQGSEA. The DNA of the CDR3 is TGCAGCGTTGAAGATTCAGCGGGAGGAGTCTACGAGCAGTACTTC. Translated: CSVEDSAGGVYEQYF.

This clonotype was seen at least ten times. The chain uses TRBV29-1 and TRBJ2-2, with 7 bases matching TRBD1. Germline-derived CDR1 and CDR2 are SQVTM and ANQGSEA. The CDR3 has 14 residues. The ends lost 7 bases at V and 4 bases at J; junction bases unmatched: 9. The CDR3 region is CSANRGGGTGELFF. The CDR3 bases are TGCAGCGCAAACAGGGGTGGCGGCACCGGGGAGCTGTTTTTT.

The chain combines TRBV20-1 with TRBJ2-7, with 10 bases identical to TRBD2. J lost 6 bases, V lost 4 bases, and 9 bases had no gene match. The CDR3 loop spans 14 amino acids. CDR1 DFQATT and CDR2 SNEGSKA come from the germline V gene (reference sequence). The CDR3 is CSATPSGRIFEQYF. CDR3 bases: TGCAGTGCTACTCCTAGCGGGAGAATTTTCGAGCAGTACTTC.

With regard to this clonotype: This could be a read error, since a much larger clone is one nucleotide away. This sequence joins TRBV7-9 and TRBJ1-5, with D possibly matching TRBD1 (5 bases). The CDR3 is made up of 14 amino acids. Germline CDR1 and CDR2: SEHNR and FQNEAQ (reference sequence). V lost 9 bases and J lost 8, with 20 bases in between. CDR3 sequence (DNA): TGTGCCAGTAGTATACGGGGGGTTTCGGAGCCCCAGCATTTT. It yields the protein CASSIRGVSEPQHF.

In this sample, this clonotype turned up a few times. J is TRBJ1-2 and V is TRBV2, with unresolved D. CDR1 SNHLY and CDR2 FYNNEI come from the germline V gene. V shed 0 bases and J shed 10 bases, with 6 bases lying between them. This CDR3 comprises 11 residues. Here the CDR3 reads CASSEALTYTF. The CDR3 DNA sequence: TGTGCCAGCAGTGAAGCGCTTACCTACACCTTC.

This clonotype was seen repeatedly, ten times or more. This chain joins TRBV25-1 and TRBJ2-7; D is possibly TRBD1 (5 bases). CDR1 MGHDK and CDR2 SYGVNS come from the germline V gene. Between the trimmed V and J ends, which lost 1 base and 2 bases, there was a span of 9 bases. The CDR3 contains 14 residues. CDR3 protein: CASSEWGATYEQYF. DNA for the CDR3: TGTGCCAGCAGTGAATGGGGCGCAACCTACGAGCAGTACTTC.